The 19 T cell receptor beta chains presented below share a single source sample, sequenced in a study of blood T cell repertoires in COVID-19 (dated by TCRdb to about 2020). Libraries were made using the immunoSEQ multiplex PCR assay. As stored in TCRdb, this immuneACCESS dataset retains in-frame rearrangements with V and J assigned. A fraction of the clones does not appear; measured against another copy, unresolved V genes explain less than half of the discrepancy, and the remainder lacks a known reason. The sample profile shows some 450,000 clones; approximately 90% of them were found once. Of the sample, 0.7% to 1% is held by the ten largest clones. The sample taken for sequencing was peripheral blood. The receptors stem from a man in his late teens or twenties with COVID-19, enrolled during active disease.

This clone was found once. V usage is TRBV5-1 and J usage is TRBJ2-2; 11 nucleotides align to TRBD2. J lost 3 bases, V lost 0 bases, and 1 base had no gene match. Germline V gene data show CDR1 as SGHRS and CDR2 as YFSETQ. This CDR3 spans 16 amino acids. CDR3 in amino acids: CASSLGLAGYTGELFF. DNA of the CDR3: TGCGCCAGCAGCTTGGGACTAGCGGGATACACCGGGGAGCTGTTTTTT. Supplemented by reference TRBV5-1 and TRBJ2-2, the full variable domain reads KAGVTQTPRYLIKTRGQQVTLSCSPISGHRSVSWYQQTPGQGLQFLFEYFSETQRNKGNFPGRFSGRQFSNSRSEMNVSTLELGDSALYLCASSLGLAGYTGELFFGEGSRLTVL.

This clone was detected a few times. The chain employs TRBV7-2 and TRBJ2-7, with 9 bases that match TRBD2. The V gene's germline CDR1 is SGHTA and CDR2 FQGNSA. Trimming cost V 7 bases and J 4 bases; bases outside gene matches: 14. The CDR3 is made up of 16 amino acids. CDR3 nucleotides: TGTGCCAGCACCTCGACAACCGGGACTAGCTTATACGAGCAGTACTTC. It encodes CASTSTTGTSLYEQYF.

V is TRBV7-2 and J is TRBJ1-1, with 9 bases identical to TRBD1. The V and J ends lost 1 base and 5 bases, in that order; junction bases with no gene match: 8. This CDR3 is 16 amino acids long. Germline V gene data show CDR1 as SGHTA and CDR2 as FQGNSA. Here the CDR3 DNA reads TGTGCCAGCAGCTTAGGAGGGACAGGGTGGAATACTGAAGCTTTCTTT. Protein product: CASSLGGTGWNTEAFF.

This clone was seen once. This sequence joins TRBV7-9 and TRBJ2-4, with TRBD1 as a possible D gene (5 bases). V lost 7 bases and J 9 bases, leaving 16 bases between the germline ends. This CDR3 has 13 amino acids. Germline lookup yields CDR1 SEHNR and CDR2 FQNEAQ (reference sequence). CDR3: CASTQGALSIQYF. The CDR3 DNA sequence: TGTGCCAGCACCCAGGGTGCCCTAAGCATTCAGTACTTC.

The J gene is TRBJ2-1, the V gene TRBV6-6, with 13 bases fitting TRBD2. Germline loops: CDR1 MNHNY, CDR2 SVGAGI (reference sequence). The CDR3 covers 15 residues. V lost 6 bases and J lost 8; bases outside the gene matches: 7. The CDR3 DNA sequence: TGTGCCAGCAGCCGTACTAGCGGGGGGGCAGATGAGCAGTTCTTC. Its protein is CASSRTSGGADEQFF.

V is TRBV4-1 and J is TRBJ2-2; 9 positions agree with TRBD1. Per the germline V gene, CDR1 is MGHRA and CDR2 is YSYEKL. J was trimmed by 7 bases and V by 0 bases; bases with no gene match: 9. The CDR3 has 17 amino acids. CDR3 sequence: CASSQEMDRGYGGELFF. CDR3 coding DNA: TGCGCCAGCAGCCAAGAAATGGACAGGGGATATGGCGGGGAGCTGTTTTTT.

The chain is built from TRBV5-6 and TRBJ2-3; 14 positions match TRBD2. Germline lookup yields CDR1 SGHDT and CDR2 YYEEEE. With 4 bases clipped from V and 6 bases from J, the junction kept 1 base outside the gene matches. CDR3 size: 14 residues. The CDR3 DNA reads TGTGCCAGCAGCCGACTAGCGGGAGGGGATACGCAGTATTTT. As protein: CASSRLAGGDTQYF.

This chain's CDR3 is CAISEGTGGSSYEQYF. Here the CDR3 DNA reads TGTGCCATCAGTGAGGGTACGGGGGGTTCGTCCTACGAGCAGTACTTC. V is TRBV10-3 and J is TRBJ2-7, with TRBD2 matching 7 bases. The CDR3 sequence is 16 residues long. The germline gives CDR1 ENHRY, CDR2 SYGVKD. Losses at the gene ends were 2 bases for V and 1 base for J; bases not matched to a gene: 8.

This sequence joins TRBV19 and TRBJ2-7; 8 bases are shared with TRBD1. This CDR3 comprises 18 residues. V trimming: 0 bases; J trimming: 4 bases; junction bases outside the gene matches: 14. The germline gives CDR1 LNHDA, CDR2 SQIVND (reference sequence). CDR3 coding DNA: TGTGCCAGTAGTATAGATCTCGATTCAGGGGGCTCAAAATACGAGCAGTACTTC. As protein: CASSIDLDSGGSKYEQYF.

The chain carries TRBV7-9 and TRBJ2-1; 11 nucleotides agree with TRBD2. Germline V gene sequence: CDR1 SEHNR, CDR2 FQNEAQ (reference sequence). V lost 3 bases and J lost 10; bases outside the gene matches: 8. This CDR3 is 15 amino acids long. The CDR3 sequence: CASSFLSGRAREQFF. For the CDR3, the DNA is TGTGCCAGCAGCTTCCTTAGCGGGAGGGCCCGGGAGCAGTTCTTC.

The V gene is TRBV15, the J gene TRBJ2-7, with D perhaps TRBD1 (6 bases). The V and J ends lost 2 bases and 5 bases respectively, with 7 bases between them. This CDR3 spans 12 amino acids. The germline V gene has CDR1 LNHNV and CDR2 YYDKDF (reference sequence). As DNA, the CDR3 is TGTGCCACCAGCAGACAGGGGAACGAGCAGTACTTC. Translation gives CATSRQGNEQYF.

The chain combines TRBV6-1 with TRBJ2-3, with D possibly being TRBD1 (5 bases). V was clipped by 3 bases and J by 0 bases, with 7 bases between them. In germline, CDR1 is MNHNS, CDR2 SASEGT. The CDR3 length is 14 residues. The CDR3: CASSEGHSTDTQYF. CDR3 coding DNA: TGTGCCAGCAGTGAGGGGCATAGCACAGATACGCAGTATTTT.

The rearrangement uses TRBV28 and TRBJ2-1; 9 nucleotides line up with TRBD2. The V segment lost 2 bases and the J segment 8 bases; nucleotides outside the gene matches: 7. This CDR3 comprises 15 residues. The germline CDR1 and CDR2 sequences are MDHEN and SYDVKM. DNA of the CDR3: TGTGCCAGCAGTTTAGTCGGTAGCGGGAGACATGAGCAGTTCTTC. Encoded protein: CASSLVGSGRHEQFF.

The chain is built from TRBV9 and TRBJ1-1; maybe TRBD1 (6 bases). CDR3 length: 14 amino acids. The V and J ends lost 0 bases and 6 bases respectively, with 12 bases between them. The germline V gene has CDR1 SGDLS and CDR2 YYNGEE. CDR3 nucleotide sequence: TGTGCCAGCAGCGTAGTGTCAGGGGTCGCTGAAGCTTTCTTT. This encodes CASSVVSGVAEAFF. Together with reference TRBV9 and TRBJ1-1, the CDR3 gives the full variable domain: DSGVTQTPKHLITATGQRVTLRCSPRSGDLSVYWYQQSLDQGLQFLIQYYNGEERAKGNILERFSAQQFPDLHSELNLSSLELGDSALYFCASSVVSGVAEAFFGQGTRLTVV.

The chain uses TRBV19 and TRBJ1-2, with TRBD1 identical over 9 bases. This CDR3 has 15 residues. The V and J ends lost 2 bases and 2 bases, in that order; junction bases with no gene match: 3. Germline CDR1 LNHDA, CDR2 SQIVND (reference sequence). In nucleotides, the CDR3 is TGTGCCAGTAGTATACCGGGACAGGGCAACTATGGCTACACCTTC. This gives the protein CASSIPGQGNYGYTF.

This chain joins TRBV29-1 and TRBJ2-4; tentatively, D is TRBD1 (6 bases). Between the trimmed V and J ends, which lost 1 base and 6 bases, there was a span of 13 bases. Germline V gene sequence: CDR1 SQVTM, CDR2 ANQGSEA. There are 14 residues in the CDR3. CDR3 in amino acids: CSVEAGAMGNIQYF. In DNA, the CDR3 is TGCAGCGTTGAAGCAGGGGCGATGGGAAACATTCAGTACTTC. The full variable domain, rest sourced from reference TRBV29-1 and TRBJ2-4, is SAVISQKPSRDICQRGTSLTIQCQVDSQVTMMFWYRQQPGQSLTLIATANQGSEATYESGFVIDKFPISRPNLTFSTLTVSNMSPEDSSIYLCSVEAGAMGNIQYFGAGTRLSVL.

The chain carries TRBV9 and TRBJ2-3; D possibly corresponds to TRBD2 (6 bases). Trimming took 0 bases from V and 4 from J, leaving 12 bases between them. CDR3 length: 15 residues. Germline V CDR1 and CDR2: SGDLS, YYNGEE. CDR3 protein: CASSVVAAAADTQYF. In DNA form, the CDR3 reads TGTGCCAGCAGCGTAGTAGCGGCGGCAGCAGATACGCAGTATTTT.

The V call is TRBV14, the J call TRBJ2-1, with D unclear. Germline-derived CDR1 and CDR2 are SGHDN and FVKESK. The V end lost 0 bases, the J end lost 0 bases, and 6 bases lay between the germline ends. This CDR3 region has 15 residues. CDR3 sequence: CASSQEESSYNEQFF. Here the CDR3 DNA reads TGTGCCAGCAGCCAAGAGGAGAGCTCCTACAATGAGCAGTTCTTC.

The V call is TRBV6-5, the J call TRBJ2-2; 7 nucleotides align to TRBD1. Germline V gene data show CDR1 as MNHEY and CDR2 as SVGAGI. After removal of 6 bases from V and 4 bases from J, the junction contained 5 bases not matched to a gene. The CDR3 covers 14 residues. The CDR3 sequence is CASSPDRPTGELFF. The CDR3 bases are TGTGCCAGCAGCCCGGACAGGCCCACCGGGGAGCTGTTTTTT.